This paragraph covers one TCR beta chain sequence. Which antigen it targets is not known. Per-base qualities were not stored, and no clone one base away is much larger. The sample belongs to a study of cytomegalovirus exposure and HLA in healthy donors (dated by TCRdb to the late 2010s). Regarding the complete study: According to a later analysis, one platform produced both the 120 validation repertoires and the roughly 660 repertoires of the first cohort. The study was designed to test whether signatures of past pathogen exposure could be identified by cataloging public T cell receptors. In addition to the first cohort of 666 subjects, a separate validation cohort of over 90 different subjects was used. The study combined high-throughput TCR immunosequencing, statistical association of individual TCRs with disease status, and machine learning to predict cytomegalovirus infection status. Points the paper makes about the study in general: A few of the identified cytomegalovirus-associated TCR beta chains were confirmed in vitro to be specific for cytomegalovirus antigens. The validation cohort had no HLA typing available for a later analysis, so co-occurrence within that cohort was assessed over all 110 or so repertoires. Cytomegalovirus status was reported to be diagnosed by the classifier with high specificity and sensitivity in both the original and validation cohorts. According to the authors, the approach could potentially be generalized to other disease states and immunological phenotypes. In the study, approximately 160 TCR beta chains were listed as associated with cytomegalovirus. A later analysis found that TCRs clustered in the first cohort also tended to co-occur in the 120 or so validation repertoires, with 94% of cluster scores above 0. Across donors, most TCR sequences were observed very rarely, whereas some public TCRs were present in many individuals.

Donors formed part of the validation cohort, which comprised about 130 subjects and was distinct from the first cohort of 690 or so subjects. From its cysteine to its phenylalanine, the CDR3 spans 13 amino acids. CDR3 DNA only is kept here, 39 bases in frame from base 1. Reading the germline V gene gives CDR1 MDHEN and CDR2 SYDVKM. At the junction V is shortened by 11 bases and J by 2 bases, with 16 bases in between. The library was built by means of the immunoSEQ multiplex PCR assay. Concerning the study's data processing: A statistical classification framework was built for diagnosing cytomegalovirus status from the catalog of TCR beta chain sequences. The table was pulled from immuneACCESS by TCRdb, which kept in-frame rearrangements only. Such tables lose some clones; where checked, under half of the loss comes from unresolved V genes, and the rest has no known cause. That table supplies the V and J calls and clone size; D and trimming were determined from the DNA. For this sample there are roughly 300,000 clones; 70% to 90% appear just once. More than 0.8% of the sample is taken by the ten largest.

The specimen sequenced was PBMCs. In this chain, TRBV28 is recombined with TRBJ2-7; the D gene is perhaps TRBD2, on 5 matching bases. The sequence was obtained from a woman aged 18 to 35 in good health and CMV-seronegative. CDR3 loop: CAGGPLGAYEQYF. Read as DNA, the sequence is TGTGCCGGCGGGCCTCTAGGTGCCTACGAGCAGTACTTC.